The rows below give T cell receptor beta chains drawn from one sample of a study of cytomegalovirus exposure and HLA in healthy donors. Sequencing was performed with immunoSEQ multiplex PCR; in TCRdb, only in-frame clones are kept and a portion is missing. Altogether over 150,000 clones are present, 75% to 95% being singletons, with the ten largest covering roughly 3%. Sequenced: PBMCs. These receptors originate from a woman aged 18-29 years in good health and CMV-seropositive. The conserved cysteine and the conserved F or W are not part of the CDR3 here.

v_gene: TRBV7-8; j_gene: TRBJ1-2; CDR3aa: ASSTTDSQGYT
v_gene: TRBV10-2; j_gene: TRBJ1-1; CDR3aa: ASKQGSTEAF
v_gene: TRBV5-6; j_gene: TRBJ2-7; CDR3aa: ASSLVGRAKSKDYEQY
v_gene: TRBV2; j_gene: TRBJ2-1; CDR3aa: ASSPGQGRKRRVNEQF
v_gene: TRBV28; j_gene: TRBJ2-7; CDR3aa: ASRRRGSYEQY
v_gene: TRBV9; j_gene: TRBJ2-3; CDR3aa: ASSVGGSTDTQY
v_gene: TRBV6-1; j_gene: TRBJ2-7; CDR3aa: ASTGLATYEQY
v_gene: TRBV7-8; j_gene: TRBJ2-3; CDR3aa: ASSSRLGVTDTQY
v_gene: TRBV28; j_gene: TRBJ1-5; CDR3aa: ASSLYNRQPQH
v_gene: TRBV7-2; j_gene: TRBJ2-7; CDR3aa: ASSFQGDGYEQY
v_gene: TRBV2; j_gene: TRBJ2-5; CDR3aa: ASRTENQETQY
v_gene: TRBV6-1; j_gene: TRBJ1-2; CDR3aa: ASSEALGGDGYT
v_gene: TRBV4-1; j_gene: TRBJ2-3; CDR3aa: ASSQHSADTQY